Listed below are T cell receptor beta chains from one sample, sequenced in a study of regulatory T cells in long-lasting Graves disease. TCRdb called the multiplex PCR reads again in MiXCR, with one record for every CDR3 protein. The sample records around 420,000 distinct CDR3 sequences, about 15% being singletons. This sample also belongs to another study, concerning T cells in Graves' hyperthyroidism and ophthalmopathy.

The sample here was peripheral blood mononuclear cells (PBMCs), taken at new diagnosis, from a patient treated with antithyroid drugs. All receptors derive from a middle-aged woman with Graves disease. The conserved cysteine and the conserved F or W are not part of the CDR3 here. D genes are given only for firm matches. Expanded clones are given a class, and other clones once, few, many or no size at all.

abundance	d_gene	v_gene	j_gene	CDR3aa
few	TRBD2	TRBV3-1	TRBJ2-1	ASSQDPRASGWDNEQF
few	.	TRBV5-1	TRBJ1-1	ASSSTGFKTEAF
many	.	TRBV18	TRBJ1-1	ASSPDPGGTEAF
many	TRBD2	TRBV7-6	TRBJ2-1	ASSLGTSGEINEQF
many	TRBD2	TRBV4-2	TRBJ2-5	ASSQVTQTSGLETQY
many	TRBD2	TRBV11-3	TRBJ2-7	ASSVRLAGYEQY
.	TRBD1	TRBV10-2	TRBJ2-1	ASRLFTGGSNEQF
.	.	TRBV6-1	TRBJ1-4	ASSEGEGDGI
few	TRBD2	TRBV10-3	TRBJ2-2	AIKPALAGVGTGELS
few	TRBD1	TRBV27	TRBJ2-2	ASSFLTGGATNTGELF
few	.	TRBV5-5	TRBJ2-3	ASSSANGRGYTQY